A single sample gave rise to the 30 T cell receptor beta chains below, sequenced in a study of T-cell memory formation after mild COVID-19. TCRdb re-derived calls from the 5' RACE reads in MiXCR, one entry per CDR3 protein. Of a few hundred thousand distinct CDR3 sequences listed, about 15% were seen once; the top ten hold 20% to 25%. Sequenced input: PBMCs or a T cell subset sorted from them (not recorded which). The receptor set was obtained from a young man who had mild COVID-19 (a few samples of this study predate the infection). Cell type and time point are not known.

The chain employs TRBV28 and TRBJ1-4; D gene unclear. In germline, CDR1 is MDHEN, CDR2 SYDVKM. The CDR3 runs 13 residues. V was cut by 8 bases and J by 8 bases, with 15 bases left in between. This chain's CDR3 is CASRRTRFEKLFF. The CDR3 coding sequence is TGTGCCAGCCGCAGGACGCGGTTCGAAAAACTGTTTTTT.

The chain links TRBV9 to TRBJ1-1; TRBD1 is a possible D gene (6 bases). V was cut by 0 bases and J by 5 bases, with 11 bases left in between. Per germline, CDR1 SGDLS and CDR2 YYNGEE. The CDR3 runs 14 residues. Here the CDR3 reads CASSVVGRGTEAFF. The CDR3, as DNA: TGTGCCAGCAGCGTAGTGGGCAGGGGTACTGAAGCTTTCTTT.

The rearrangement links TRBV27 to TRBJ2-3; D gene ambiguous. V lost 4 bases to trimming and J lost 6 bases, with 14 bases between them. Germline V gives CDR1 MNHEY, CDR2 SMNVEV (reference sequence). The CDR3 is 14 amino acids. For the CDR3, the DNA is TGTGCCAGCAGTTCTGGATTAGCTGGGGATACGCAGTATTTT. Amino acids: CASSSGLAGDTQYF.

This clonotype was observed a handful of times. V gene TRBV6-5 combines with J gene TRBJ1-6, with 9 bases identical to TRBD1. The J segment lost 10 bases and the V segment lost 4 bases, leaving 8 bases of the junction unmatched. Germline CDR1 and CDR2: MNHEY and SVGAGI. CDR3 length equals 15 residues. CDR3 amino acids: CASSLRDRVDSPLHF. The DNA of the CDR3 is TGTGCCAGCAGTTTACGGGACAGGGTCGACTCACCCCTCCACTTT.

Only a few counts were recorded for this clonotype. The genes are TRBV5-6 and TRBJ2-7, with TRBD2 matching over 10 bases. Germline CDR1 and CDR2: SGHDT and YYEEEE. The CDR3 is 15 residues long. V was pared by 4 bases and J by 3 bases, with 7 bases of the junction left unmatched. DNA of the CDR3: TGTGCCAGCAGCCGGAAGCGGGGGGGCGTCTACGAGCAGTACTTC. Its translation: CASSRKRGGVYEQYF.

This clonotype has just a few counts. This chain uses TRBV3-1 with TRBJ2-1, with 10 bases aligning to TRBD2. CDR1 is LGHDT, CDR2 YNNKEL, per germline (reference sequence). This CDR3 contains 15 residues. The V and J ends lost 5 bases and 7 bases, in that order; junction bases with no gene match: 8. The CDR3 is CASSTSGGAGNEQFF. As DNA, the CDR3 is TGTGCCAGCAGCACCAGCGGGGGGGCCGGGAATGAGCAGTTCTTC.

This rearrangement joins TRBV11-2 to TRBJ2-1; D is unclear. Trimming removed 6 bases at V and 0 bases at J, with 12 bases between. CDR1 and CDR2 from the germline V gene are SGHAT and FQNNGV. The CDR3 is 15 residues long. The CDR3 sequence is CASRRELSSYNEQFF. The CDR3 nucleotides read TGTGCCAGCAGAAGAGAGCTGAGCTCCTACAATGAGCAGTTCTTC.

The rearrangement uses TRBV29-1 and TRBJ2-4, with D hard to call. The V gene lost 1 base and the J gene lost 7 bases, with 8 bases spanning the gap. Germline V gene sequence: CDR1 SQVTM, CDR2 ANQGSEA. The CDR3 runs 12 residues. CDR3 nucleotide sequence: TGCAGCGTTGAAGGGAGTTGGAACATTCAGTACTTC. The encoded protein is CSVEGSWNIQYF.

This clonotype was picked up many times. V gene TRBV5-1 combines with J gene TRBJ1-1; D might be TRBD1 (6 bases). Trimming took off 0 bases at V and 5 bases at J, with 17 bases between the two ends. Looked up from germline, CDR1 is SGHRS and CDR2 is YFSETQ. CDR3 length: 16 residues. Here the CDR3 reads CASSLAGTLRGTEAFF. CDR3 sequence (DNA): TGCGCCAGCAGCTTGGCCGGGACACTCAGAGGGACTGAAGCTTTCTTT.

This clonotype was counted ten times or more. The V and J genes are TRBV5-1 and TRBJ2-2; D gene ambiguous. Trimming cost V 3 bases and J 2 bases, with 11 bases left between them. From germline, CDR1 is SGHRS and CDR2 YFSETQ. The CDR3 is made up of 15 amino acids. The CDR3 sequence: CASSYGRVNTGELFF. DNA for the CDR3: TGCGCCAGCAGCTACGGACGAGTCAACACCGGGGAGCTGTTTTTT.

This CDR3 reads CASSLTGGGYEQYV. CDR3 coding DNA: TGCGCCAGCAGCTTAACGGGGGGTGGCTACGAGCAGTACGTC. The gene calls are TRBV5-1 and TRBJ2-7; 7 bases map to TRBD2. Unmatched junction bases numbered 5, after V lost 2 bases and J lost 3 bases. This CDR3 region has 14 residues. Germline V lookup: CDR1 SGHRS, CDR2 YFSETQ.

This clonotype was found a few times. The genes are TRBV7-9 and TRBJ1-1, with D possibly being TRBD1 (5 bases). This CDR3 comprises 14 residues. Germline V CDR1 and CDR2: SEHNR, FQNEAQ (reference sequence). V lost 2 bases and J lost 4, with 11 bases in between. This CDR3 reads CASSLWGKGTEAFF. CDR3 nucleotides: TGTGCCAGCAGCTTATGGGGGAAAGGCACTGAAGCTTTCTTT.

This clonotype has more than one count but fewer than ten. The V gene is TRBV4-3, the J gene TRBJ2-7, with unresolved D. Germline CDR1 LGHNA, CDR2 YSLEER. This CDR3 spans 13 amino acids. Trimming shortened V by 1 base and J by 6 bases, and 10 bases separated the two germline ends. The DNA of the CDR3 is TGCGCCAGCAGCCAAGGTCCGGAGCGCGAGCAGTACTTC. Residues: CASSQGPEREQYF.

This clonotype was seen more than once but under ten times. The chain joins TRBV27 to TRBJ2-3; TRBD2 matches at 7 bases. Germline-derived CDR1 and CDR2 are MNHEY and SMNVEV (reference sequence). The CDR3 loop spans 14 amino acids. The V gene end was trimmed by 6 bases and the J gene end by 0 bases; junction bases not matched to a gene: 3. The DNA for the CDR3 is TGTGCCAGCAGGGGGACTATCAGCACAGATACGCAGTATTTT. The encoded protein is CASRGTISTDTQYF.

A few counts support this clonotype. This chain joins TRBV7-2 and TRBJ2-7; D not certain. The germline V gene has CDR1 SGHTA and CDR2 FQGNSA. This CDR3 contains 11 residues. Trimming cost V 5 bases and J 4 bases, with 6 bases left between them. The CDR3 sequence: CASSKGYEQYF. CDR3 DNA sequence: TGTGCCAGCAGCAAAGGGTACGAGCAGTACTTC.

The chain is built from TRBV6-1 and TRBJ2-7, with D possibly matching TRBD1 (6 bases). This CDR3 contains 11 residues. Trimming shortened V by 8 bases and J by 3 bases, and 8 bases separated the two germline ends. Per germline, CDR1 MNHNS and CDR2 SASEGT. This CDR3 reads CASQGFYEQYV. For the CDR3, the DNA is TGTGCCAGCCAGGGGTTCTACGAGCAGTACGTC.

This clonotype was counted at least ten times. The rearrangement joins TRBV6-2 or TRBV6-3 to TRBJ2-7; the D gene is possibly TRBD1 (7 bases). Trimming pared 7 bases from V and 4 bases from J, leaving 14 bases between. CDR1 and CDR2 (germline): MNHEY, SVGEGT. The CDR3 sequence is 13 residues long. CDR3 bases: TGTGCCAGCACCCCGACAGGGAGGTACGAGCAGTACTTC. Amino acid sequence: CASTPTGRYEQYF.

V and J are TRBV4-1 and TRBJ2-7, with no clear D. CDR3 length: 15 amino acids. CDR1 and CDR2 (germline): MGHRA, YSYEKL. V lost 4 bases, J lost 3 bases, and 16 bases lay in between. CDR3 loop: CASSPGPLDLYEQYV. Here the CDR3 DNA reads TGCGCCAGCAGCCCCGGTCCCCTGGACCTCTACGAGCAGTACGTC.

The DNA of the CDR3 is TGTGCCAGTCAAACCGGGACAGGCGTCGGTCAGGGCGCCAACGTCCTGACTTTC. Amino acid sequence: CASQTGTGVGQGANVLTF. The chain couples TRBV2 to TRBJ2-6; 8 bases agree with TRBD1. Germline CDR1 reads SNHLY; CDR2 reads FYNNEI. The CDR3 is 18 amino acids. V was pared by 9 bases and J by 7 bases, with 20 bases of the junction left unmatched.

This clonotype was seen only a few times. J is TRBJ2-2 and V is TRBV7-6; D gene ambiguous. V dropped 6 bases and J dropped 0 bases, with 8 bases sitting between them. Per germline, CDR1 SGHVS and CDR2 FNYEAQ. The CDR3 length is 14 residues. The CDR3 bases are TGTGCCAGCAGAAACAGAACGAACACCGGGGAGCTGTTTTTT. This gives the protein CASRNRTNTGELFF.

The sample holds a few counts of this clonotype. This chain connects TRBV6-2 or TRBV6-3 to TRBJ1-5; no reliable D call. Trimming stripped 6 bases from V and 2 bases from J, with 14 bases between. Germline V gives CDR1 MNHEY, CDR2 SVGEGT. The CDR3 length is 15 residues. CDR3 in amino acids: CASSHRGGGNQPQHF. CDR3 DNA: TGTGCCAGCAGCCACCGGGGAGGAGGCAATCAGCCCCAGCATTTT.

This clonotype was counted once. The chain has TRBV9 and TRBJ1-6, with a tentative D call TRBD1 (5 bases). The CDR3 length is 15 residues. The germline V and J ends were trimmed by 0 bases and 9 bases, with 13 bases remaining between them. The V gene's germline CDR1 is SGDLS and CDR2 YYNGEE. Written as DNA, the CDR3 is TGTGCCAGCAGCGTAGCGGGTCAGGGCGGTTCACCCCTCCACTTT. Its protein product is CASSVAGQGGSPLHF. The entire variable domain, with the rest obtained from reference TRBV9 and TRBJ1-6, is as follows: DSGVTQTPKHLITATGQRVTLRCSPRSGDLSVYWYQQSLDQGLQFLIQYYNGEERAKGNILERFSAQQFPDLHSELNLSSLELGDSALYFCASSVAGQGGSPLHFGNGTRLTVT.

This chain joins TRBV7-2 and TRBJ2-3; D is ambiguous. Germline V lookup: CDR1 SGHTA, CDR2 FQGNSA. Deletions cut 5 bases from V and 3 bases from J, with 12 bases between. This CDR3 has 14 residues. This CDR3 is CASSGRVWTDTQYF. The CDR3 bases are TGTGCCAGCAGCGGCCGGGTGTGGACAGATACGCAGTATTTT.

The CDR3 DNA sequence: TGTGCCAGCAGCTATAGGTGGGGGAACACTGAAGCTTTCTTT. It is translated as CASSYRWGNTEAFF. The chain employs TRBV7-2 and TRBJ1-1; D call uncertain. V was cut by 4 bases and J by 1 base, with 10 bases left in between. The CDR3 length is 14 residues. Germline CDR1 SGHTA, CDR2 FQGNSA.

The rearrangement uses TRBV4-2 and TRBJ1-5; no clear D gene. This CDR3 spans 15 amino acids. Germline V gene sequence: CDR1 LGHNA, CDR2 YNFKEQ. V lost 6 bases and J 0 bases, leaving 12 bases between the germline ends. CDR3 coding DNA: TGTGCCAGCAGTCTAGGACGAATTAGCAATCAGCCCCAGCATTTT. As protein: CASSLGRISNQPQHF.

In this sample, this clonotype turned up a few times. V gene TRBV3-1 combines with J gene TRBJ2-5, with D perhaps TRBD1 (6 bases). Trimming cost V 2 bases and J 5 bases, with 15 bases left between them. The CDR3 has 15 amino acids. The germline V gene encodes CDR1 LGHDT and CDR2 YNNKEL (reference sequence). DNA for the CDR3: TGTGCCAGCAGCCAACAGGGGACCCCCGGGGAGACCCAGTACTTC. This codes for CASSQQGTPGETQYF.

The chain carries TRBV7-2 and TRBJ2-1; maybe TRBD1 (6 bases). V lost 7 bases and J lost 9, with 25 bases in between. The germline gives CDR1 SGHTA, CDR2 FQGNSA. The CDR3 spans 16 residues. DNA for the CDR3: TGTGCCAGCACCCATCAACGACAGGCTCTAGGCGGTGAGCAGTTCTTC. Encoded protein: CASTHQRQALGGEQFF.

This clonotype was observed a handful of times. V is TRBV5-5 and J is TRBJ2-3, with no clear D. V was trimmed by 3 bases and J by 4 bases, leaving 12 bases between them. Germline V gene data show CDR1 as SGHKS and CDR2 as YYEKEE (reference sequence). This CDR3 is 14 amino acids long. CDR3 nucleotides: TGTGCCAGCAGCTCCCGGCCGGGTCCAGATACGCAGTATTTT. As protein: CASSSRPGPDTQYF.

The genes are TRBV12-3 or TRBV12-4 and TRBJ2-3, with a weak D call TRBD2 (6 bases). Trimming took off 6 bases at V and 4 bases at J, with 17 bases between the two ends. This CDR3 region has 15 residues. The CDR3 loop is CASSRDGGGSDTQYF. DNA of the CDR3: TGTGCCAGCAGCCGAGACGGGGGAGGATCAGATACGCAGTATTTT.

This clonotype has a handful of counts. The V gene is TRBV5-4, the J gene TRBJ1-6; a weak D match, TRBD1 (5 bases). This CDR3 has 15 residues. V was pared by 3 bases and J by 6 bases, with 13 bases between. The V gene's germline CDR1 is SGHNT and CDR2 YYREEE (reference sequence). CDR3 residues: CASSSLTVANSPLHF. The DNA of the CDR3 is TGTGCCAGCAGCTCCTTGACAGTCGCTAATTCACCCCTCCACTTT.